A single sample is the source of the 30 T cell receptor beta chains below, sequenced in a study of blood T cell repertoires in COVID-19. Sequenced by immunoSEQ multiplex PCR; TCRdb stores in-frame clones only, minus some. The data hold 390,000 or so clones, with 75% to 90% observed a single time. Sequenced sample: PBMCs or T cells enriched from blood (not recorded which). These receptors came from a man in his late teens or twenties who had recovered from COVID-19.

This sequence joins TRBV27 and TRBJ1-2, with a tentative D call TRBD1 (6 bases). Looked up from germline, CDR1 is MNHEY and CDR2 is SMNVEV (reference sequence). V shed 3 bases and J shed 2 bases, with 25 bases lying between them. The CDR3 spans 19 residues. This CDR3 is CASSFSGGGGRALNYGYTF. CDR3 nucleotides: TGTGCCAGCAGTTTTTCGGGCGGTGGGGGCAGGGCCCTAAACTATGGCTACACCTTC.

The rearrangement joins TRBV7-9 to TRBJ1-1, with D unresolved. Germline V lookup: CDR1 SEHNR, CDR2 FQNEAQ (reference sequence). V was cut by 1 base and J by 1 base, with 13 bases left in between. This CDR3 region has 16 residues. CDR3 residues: CASSLVSRGTNTEAFF. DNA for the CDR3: TGTGCCAGCAGCTTAGTAAGTAGAGGAACGAACACTGAAGCTTTCTTT.

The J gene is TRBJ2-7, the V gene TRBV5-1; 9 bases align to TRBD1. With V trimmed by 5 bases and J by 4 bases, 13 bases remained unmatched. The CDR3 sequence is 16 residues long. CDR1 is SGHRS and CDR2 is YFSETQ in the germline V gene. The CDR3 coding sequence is TGCGCCAGCAGTTTGCCCCGGGACAGGGAGATTTACGAGCAGTACTTC. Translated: CASSLPRDREIYEQYF.

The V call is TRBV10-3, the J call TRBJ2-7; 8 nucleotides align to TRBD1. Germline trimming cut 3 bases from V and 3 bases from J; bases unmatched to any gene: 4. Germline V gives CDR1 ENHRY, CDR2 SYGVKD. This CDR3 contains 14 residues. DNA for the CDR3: TGTGCCATCAGTGACTCCGGACAGGGCTACGAGCAGTACTTC. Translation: CAISDSGQGYEQYF.

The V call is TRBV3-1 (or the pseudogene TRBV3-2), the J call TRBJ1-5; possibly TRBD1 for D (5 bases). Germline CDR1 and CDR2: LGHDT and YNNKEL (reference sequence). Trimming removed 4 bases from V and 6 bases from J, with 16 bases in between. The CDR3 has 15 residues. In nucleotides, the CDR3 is TGTGCCAGCAGCCGCGACTTGAACGGGGGTCAGCCCCAGCATTTT. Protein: CASSRDLNGGQPQHF.

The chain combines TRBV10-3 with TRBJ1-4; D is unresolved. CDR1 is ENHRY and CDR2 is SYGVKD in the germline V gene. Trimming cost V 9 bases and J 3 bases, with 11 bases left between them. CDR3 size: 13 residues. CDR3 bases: TGTGCCATGCAAAGTGGCCCTAATGAAAAACTGTTTTTT. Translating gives CAMQSGPNEKLFF.

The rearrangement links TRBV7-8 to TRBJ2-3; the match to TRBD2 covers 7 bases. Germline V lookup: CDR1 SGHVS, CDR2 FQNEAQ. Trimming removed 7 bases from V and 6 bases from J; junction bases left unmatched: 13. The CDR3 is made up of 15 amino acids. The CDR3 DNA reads TGTGCCAGCACCCTTAGAGGCGGGAGAACCGATACGCAGTATTTT. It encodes CASTLRGGRTDTQYF.

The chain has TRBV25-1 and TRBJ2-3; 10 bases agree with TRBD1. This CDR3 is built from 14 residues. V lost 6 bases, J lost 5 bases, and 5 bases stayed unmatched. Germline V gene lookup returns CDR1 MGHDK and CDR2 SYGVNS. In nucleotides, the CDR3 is TGTGCCAGCAGGGACAGGGGGTTCGGAGATACGCAGTATTTT. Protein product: CASRDRGFGDTQYF.

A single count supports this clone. The CDR3 nucleotides read TGTGCCAGTAGTGAGCTTCGAACAGGGTCTTATGGCTACACCTTC. Protein: CASSELRTGSYGYTF. The chain recombines TRBV19 with TRBJ1-2; maybe TRBD1 (6 bases). This CDR3 has 15 amino acids. Germline V gene data show CDR1 as LNHDA and CDR2 as SQIVND (reference sequence). The germline V and J ends were trimmed by 5 bases and 5 bases, with 18 bases remaining between them.

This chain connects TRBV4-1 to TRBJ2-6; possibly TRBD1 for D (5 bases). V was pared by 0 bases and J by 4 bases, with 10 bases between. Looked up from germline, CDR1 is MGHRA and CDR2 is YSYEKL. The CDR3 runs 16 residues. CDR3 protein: CASSQDRTTGANVLTF. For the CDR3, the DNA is TGCGCCAGCAGCCAAGATAGGACAACCGGGGCCAACGTCCTGACTTTC.

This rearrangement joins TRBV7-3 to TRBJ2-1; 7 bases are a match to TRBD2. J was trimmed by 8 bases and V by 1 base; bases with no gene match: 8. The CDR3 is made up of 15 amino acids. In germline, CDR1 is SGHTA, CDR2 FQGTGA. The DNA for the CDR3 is TGTGCCAGCAGCTTAATCCCTAGCGGCCGCCATGAGCAGTTCTTC. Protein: CASSLIPSGRHEQFF.

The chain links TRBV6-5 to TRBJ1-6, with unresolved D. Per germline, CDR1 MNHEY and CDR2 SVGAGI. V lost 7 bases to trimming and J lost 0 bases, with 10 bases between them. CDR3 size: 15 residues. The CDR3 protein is CASTALSSYNSPLHF. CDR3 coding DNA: TGTGCCAGCACCGCCCTGAGCTCCTATAATTCACCCCTCCACTTT.

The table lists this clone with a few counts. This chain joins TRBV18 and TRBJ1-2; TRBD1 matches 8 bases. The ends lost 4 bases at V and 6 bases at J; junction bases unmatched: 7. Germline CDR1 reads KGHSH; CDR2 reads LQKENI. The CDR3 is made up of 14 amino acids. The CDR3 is CASSLGQGIDGYTF. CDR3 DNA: TGTGCCAGCTCACTCGGACAGGGCATAGATGGCTACACCTTC.

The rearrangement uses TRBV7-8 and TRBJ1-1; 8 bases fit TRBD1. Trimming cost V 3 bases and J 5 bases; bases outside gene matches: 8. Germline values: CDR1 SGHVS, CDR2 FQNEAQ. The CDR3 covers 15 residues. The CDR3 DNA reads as TGTGCCAGCAGCTTGCTTGAGACAGGGGCGACTGAAGCTTTCTTT. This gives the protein CASSLLETGATEAFF.

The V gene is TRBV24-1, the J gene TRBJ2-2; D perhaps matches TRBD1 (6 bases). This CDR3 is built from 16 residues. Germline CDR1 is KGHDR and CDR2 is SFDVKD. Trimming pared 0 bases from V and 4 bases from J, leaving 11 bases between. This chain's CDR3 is CATSDLTGMSTGELFF. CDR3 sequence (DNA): TGTGCCACCAGTGATTTGACAGGGATGAGCACCGGGGAGCTGTTTTTT.

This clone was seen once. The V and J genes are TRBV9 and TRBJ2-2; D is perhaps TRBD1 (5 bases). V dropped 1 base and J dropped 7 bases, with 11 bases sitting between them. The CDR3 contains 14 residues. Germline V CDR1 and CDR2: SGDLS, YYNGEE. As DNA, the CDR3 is TGTGCCAGCAGCGTATATGGGGCCGACGGGGAGCTGTTTTTT. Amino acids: CASSVYGADGELFF. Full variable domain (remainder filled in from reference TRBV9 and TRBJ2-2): DSGVTQTPKHLITATGQRVTLRCSPRSGDLSVYWYQQSLDQGLQFLIQYYNGEERAKGNILERFSAQQFPDLHSELNLSSLELGDSALYFCASSVYGADGELFFGEGSRLTVL.

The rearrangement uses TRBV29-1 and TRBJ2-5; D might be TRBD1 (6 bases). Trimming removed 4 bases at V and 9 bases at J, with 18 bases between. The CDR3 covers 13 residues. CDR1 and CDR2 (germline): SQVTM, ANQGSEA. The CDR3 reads CSVAPYLKGAQYF. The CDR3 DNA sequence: TGCAGCGTTGCCCCATACCTAAAGGGGGCCCAGTACTTC.

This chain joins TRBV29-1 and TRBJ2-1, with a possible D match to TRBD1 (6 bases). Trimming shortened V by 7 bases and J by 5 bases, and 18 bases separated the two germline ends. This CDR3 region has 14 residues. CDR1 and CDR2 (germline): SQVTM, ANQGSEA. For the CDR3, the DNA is TGCAGCGCCGAGTGGGAGCAGGGGAACAATGAGCAGTTCTTC. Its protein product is CSAEWEQGNNEQFF.

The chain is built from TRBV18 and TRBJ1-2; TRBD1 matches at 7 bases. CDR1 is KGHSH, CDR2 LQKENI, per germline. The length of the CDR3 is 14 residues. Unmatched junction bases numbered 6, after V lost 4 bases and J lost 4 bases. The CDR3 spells CASSLTQGFYGYTF. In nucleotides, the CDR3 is TGTGCCAGCTCACTCACACAGGGGTTCTATGGCTACACCTTC.

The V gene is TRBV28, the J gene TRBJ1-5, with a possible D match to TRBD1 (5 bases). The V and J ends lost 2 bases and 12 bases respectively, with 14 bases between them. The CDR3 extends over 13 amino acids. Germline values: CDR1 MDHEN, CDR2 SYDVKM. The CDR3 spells CASSLSGGGIQHF. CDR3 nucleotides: TGTGCCAGCAGTTTAAGCGGCGGGGGGATCCAGCATTTT.

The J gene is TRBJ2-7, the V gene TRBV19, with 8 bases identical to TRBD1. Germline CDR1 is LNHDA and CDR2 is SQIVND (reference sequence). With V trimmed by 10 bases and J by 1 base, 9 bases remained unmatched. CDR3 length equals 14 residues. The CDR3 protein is CATKQDRASYEQYF. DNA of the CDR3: TGTGCCACAAAACAGGACAGGGCATCCTACGAGCAGTACTTC.

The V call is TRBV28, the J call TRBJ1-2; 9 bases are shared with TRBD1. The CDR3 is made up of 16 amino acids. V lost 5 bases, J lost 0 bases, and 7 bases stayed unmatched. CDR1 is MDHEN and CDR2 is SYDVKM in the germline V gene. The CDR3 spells CASSGTGNWANYGYTF. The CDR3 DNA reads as TGTGCCAGCAGTGGGACAGGGAACTGGGCTAACTATGGCTACACCTTC.

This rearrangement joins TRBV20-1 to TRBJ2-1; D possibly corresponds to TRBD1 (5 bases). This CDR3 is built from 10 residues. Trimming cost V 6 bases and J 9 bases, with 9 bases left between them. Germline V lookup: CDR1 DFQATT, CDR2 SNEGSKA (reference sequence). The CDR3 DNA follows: TGCAGTGCCAGGGTTTCTGAGCAGTTCTTC. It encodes CSARVSEQFF.

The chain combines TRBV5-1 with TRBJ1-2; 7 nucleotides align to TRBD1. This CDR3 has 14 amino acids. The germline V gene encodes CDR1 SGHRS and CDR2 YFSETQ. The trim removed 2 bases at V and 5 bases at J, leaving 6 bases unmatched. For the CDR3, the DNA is TGCGCCAGCAGCTTTGGGACAGACCTGTATGGCTACACCTTC. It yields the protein CASSFGTDLYGYTF.

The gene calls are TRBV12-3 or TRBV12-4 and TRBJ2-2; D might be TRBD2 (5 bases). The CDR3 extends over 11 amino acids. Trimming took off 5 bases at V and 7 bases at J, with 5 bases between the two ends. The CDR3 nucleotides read TGTGCCAGCAGTAGCGGCGGGGAGCTGTTTTTT. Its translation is CASSSGGELFF.

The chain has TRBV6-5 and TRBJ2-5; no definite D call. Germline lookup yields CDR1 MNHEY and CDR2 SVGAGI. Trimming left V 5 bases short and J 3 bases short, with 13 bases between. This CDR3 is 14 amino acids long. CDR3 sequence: CASSQKDWEETQYF. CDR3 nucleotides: TGTGCCAGCAGTCAAAAAGACTGGGAAGAGACCCAGTACTTC.

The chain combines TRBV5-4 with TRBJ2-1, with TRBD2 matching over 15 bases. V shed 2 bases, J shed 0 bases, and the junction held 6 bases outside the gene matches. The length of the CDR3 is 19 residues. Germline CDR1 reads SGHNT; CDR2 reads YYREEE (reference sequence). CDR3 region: CASSLRTSGGASSYNEQFF. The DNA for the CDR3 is TGTGCCAGCAGCTTACGGACTAGCGGGGGGGCGAGCTCCTACAATGAGCAGTTCTTC.

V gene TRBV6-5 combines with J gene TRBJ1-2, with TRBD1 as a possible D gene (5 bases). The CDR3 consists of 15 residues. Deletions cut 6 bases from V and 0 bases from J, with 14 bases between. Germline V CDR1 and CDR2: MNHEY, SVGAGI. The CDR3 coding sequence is TGTGCCAGCAGAGACAGCGTTCGTACTAACTATGGCTACACCTTC. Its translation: CASRDSVRTNYGYTF.

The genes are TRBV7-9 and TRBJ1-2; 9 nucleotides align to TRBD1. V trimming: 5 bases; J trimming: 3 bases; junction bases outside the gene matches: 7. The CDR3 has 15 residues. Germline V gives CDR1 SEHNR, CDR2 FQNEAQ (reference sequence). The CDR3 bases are TGTGCCAGCAGCCCGGGACAGGGCCAACACTATGGCTACACCTTC. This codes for CASSPGQGQHYGYTF. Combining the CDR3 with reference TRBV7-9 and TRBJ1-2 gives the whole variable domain DTGVSQNPRHKITKRGQNVTFRCDPISEHNRLYWYRQTLGQGPEFLTYFQNEAQLEKSRLLSDRFSAERPKGSFSTLEIQRTEQGDSAMYLCASSPGQGQHYGYTFGSGTRLTVV.

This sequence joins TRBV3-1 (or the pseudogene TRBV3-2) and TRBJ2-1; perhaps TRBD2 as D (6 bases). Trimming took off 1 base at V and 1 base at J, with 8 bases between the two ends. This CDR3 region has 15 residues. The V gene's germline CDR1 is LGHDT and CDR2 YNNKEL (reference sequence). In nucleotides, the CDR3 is TGTGCCAGCAGCCAAGTGGCGGGATCCTACAATGAGCAGTTCTTC. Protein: CASSQVAGSYNEQFF.